The clone carrying this T cell receptor (beta chain) was observed at least ten times. The antigen is unknown. RNA extraction gave at least 5.5 micrograms of total RNA per sample. Together with a sample-barcoded 5' primer, a J-beta primer mix was included in a second PCR lasting about 6 to 11 cycles. Each CDR3 protein gets one entry after TCRdb re-called the 5' RACE reads with MiXCR. Of over 600,000 distinct CDR3 sequences in the sample, 35% to 50% are singletons; the top ten hold about a sixth. Germline V gene data show CDR1 as DFQATT and CDR2 as SNEGSKA (reference sequence). The V end lost 0 bases, the J end lost 6 bases, and 12 bases lay between the germline ends. This CDR3 region has 13 residues. These data originate in a study of blood T cells in healthy people across ages. Study-level findings and limits: The study lacked donor CMV status, which possibly confounded expanded clonotype changes.

The receptor was isolated from an elderly man in good health. This chain joins TRBV20-1 and TRBJ2-7; perhaps TRBD1 as D (5 bases). Input material: blood. In DNA form, the CDR3 reads TGCAGTGCTAGAGAACAGGTGTACGCCGAGCAGTACTTC. The encoded protein is CSAREQVYAEQYF.